These 30 T cell receptor beta chains were sequenced from one sample in a study of shared T cell receptors in the human thymus. Only in-frame clones appear in the TCRdb table, and some are missing; sequencing was by immunoSEQ multiplex PCR. The sample has hundreds of thousands of clones; approximately 80% are singletons. These data also formed part of another study, on human thymus T cells.

The material sequenced was thymocytes. All receptors come from a boy under two years old with a congenital heart defect.

This sequence joins TRBV5-6 and TRBJ1-5, with a possible D match to TRBD1 (5 bases). The CDR3 sequence is 14 residues long. V lost 0 bases and J 4 bases, leaving 8 bases between the germline ends. Germline V gene sequence: CDR1 SGHDT, CDR2 YYEEEE. The CDR3 spells CASSLGQLNQPQHF. Written as DNA, the CDR3 is TGTGCCAGCAGCTTGGGACAGTTGAATCAGCCCCAGCATTTT.

The chain is built from TRBV7-2 and TRBJ2-7; the match to TRBD2 covers 10 bases. CDR1 SGHTA and CDR2 FQGNSA come from the germline V gene. Trimming at V came to 5 bases and at J to 0 bases, leaving 7 bases not matched to a gene. The CDR3 has 16 amino acids. Here the CDR3 reads CASSVSSGSDSYEQYF. DNA for the CDR3: TGTGCCAGCAGCGTTTCTAGCGGGAGCGACTCCTACGAGCAGTACTTC.

The rearrangement links TRBV14 to TRBJ1-1; D is unresolved. This CDR3 has 9 amino acids. Germline values: CDR1 SGHDN, CDR2 FVKESK. The ends were cut back, 4 bases at V and 9 bases at J, with 3 bases in the middle. The CDR3 nucleotides are TGTGCCAGCAGCCCAAAAGCTTTCTTT. Encoded protein: CASSPKAFF.

As DNA, the CDR3 is TGTGCCAGCAGCTTACAGCGGGAGGGCACAGATACGCAGTATTTT. This translates into CASSLQREGTDTQYF. V is TRBV7-3 and J is TRBJ2-3; TRBD2 matches at 9 bases. This CDR3 comprises 15 residues. CDR1 and CDR2 from the germline V gene are SGHTA and FQGTGA. The ends lost 2 bases at V and 1 base at J; junction bases unmatched: 1.

The chain uses TRBV6-5 and TRBJ2-3, with 10 bases that match TRBD2. This CDR3 is 15 amino acids long. The germline CDR1 and CDR2 sequences are MNHEY and SVGAGI. Trimming cost V 2 bases and J 4 bases; bases outside gene matches: 3. The CDR3 DNA follows: TGTGCCAGCAGTTACAGTCTAGCGGGAGCAGATACGCAGTATTTT. Translation gives CASSYSLAGADTQYF.

The chain has TRBV4-2 and TRBJ2-3; TRBD2 aligns across 8 bases. V shed 3 bases, J shed 0 bases, and the junction held 23 bases outside the gene matches. Germline V gene sequence: CDR1 LGHNA, CDR2 YNFKEQ. This CDR3 comprises 22 residues. The CDR3: CASSQRDAGGQGLPTSTDTQYF. The CDR3 region has the DNA TGTGCCAGCAGCCAGAGAGACGCGGGAGGCCAAGGGCTCCCTACTAGCACAGATACGCAGTATTTT.

The V gene is TRBV6-6, the J gene TRBJ2-3; 8 bases fit TRBD2. There are 16 residues in the CDR3. Germline V gene data show CDR1 as MNHNY and CDR2 as SVGAGI (reference sequence). V dropped 7 bases and J dropped 3; count of bases not matched to a gene: 12. CDR3 nucleotide sequence: TGTGCCAGCACCTTGTACAGCGGGAGTGGTACAGATACGCAGTATTTT. It is translated as CASTLYSGSGTDTQYF.

This clone occurred a few times. V and J are TRBV29-1 and TRBJ2-1; TRBD2 aligns across 13 bases. The ends lost 2 bases at V and 8 bases at J; junction bases unmatched: 27. The germline V gene encodes CDR1 SQVTM and CDR2 ANQGSEA. The CDR3 sequence is 22 residues long. In nucleotides, the CDR3 is TGCAGCGTTGAAAGAACCGAAACGAGCAATGGGAGGACTAGCGGGAGAAGCGATGAGCAGTTCTTC. It yields the protein CSVERTETSNGRTSGRSDEQFF.

The V and J genes are TRBV7-2 and TRBJ2-3; 8 positions match TRBD2. There are 16 residues in the CDR3. V gave up 7 bases and J gave up 9 bases; unmatched junction bases: 18. Germline CDR1 reads SGHTA; CDR2 reads FQGNSA. DNA for the CDR3: TGTGCCAGCACTTTCCTATGGCCGGGAGGGCAGGGCACGCAGTATTTT. It encodes CASTFLWPGGQGTQYF.

The genes are TRBV6-1 and TRBJ1-1; 8 bases match TRBD1. Trimming removed 5 bases from V and 9 bases from J; junction bases left unmatched: 2. This CDR3 has 11 residues. Germline assignment: CDR1 MNHNS and CDR2 SASEGT. CDR3 in amino acids: CASSRQGKAFF. The CDR3 DNA is TGTGCCAGCAGTCGACAGGGGAAAGCTTTCTTT.

Turning to this clone: The same CDR3 also results from other DNA sequences found in this sample. The chain joins TRBV19 to TRBJ1-5; the D gene is possibly TRBD1 (5 bases). V lost 3 bases, J lost 0 bases, and 9 bases lay in between. The CDR3 covers 15 residues. CDR1 is LNHDA, CDR2 SQIVND, per germline (reference sequence). DNA of the CDR3: TGTGCCAGTAGTATTGGGGCTCGTAGCAATCAGCCCCAGCATTTT. Amino acids: CASSIGARSNQPQHF.

The chain uses TRBV30 and TRBJ2-1; 8 bases are shared with TRBD2. This CDR3 has 14 residues. Germline V gene data show CDR1 as GTSNPN and CDR2 as SVGIG (reference sequence). Trimming took 2 bases from V and 5 from J; bases not matched to a gene: 5. The CDR3 nucleotides read TGTGCCTGGAGTCATAGCGGGGCCCACAATGAGCAGTTCTTC. It translates to CAWSHSGAHNEQFF. The variable domain in full, completed from reference TRBV30 and TRBJ2-1, reads SQTIHQWPATLVQPVGSPLSLECTVEGTSNPNLYWYRQAAGRGLQLLFYSVGIGQISSEVPQNLSASRPQDRQFILSSKKLLLSDSGFYLCAWSHSGAHNEQFFGPGTRLTVL.

The CDR3 region has the DNA TGTGCCAGCAGTCCCCGGGACTTCTTCTCTGGGGCCAACGTCCTGACTTTC. It is translated as CASSPRDFFSGANVLTF. V and J are TRBV27 and TRBJ2-6; tentative D call: TRBD2 (6 bases). The CDR3 extends over 17 amino acids. V was trimmed by 5 bases and J by 0 bases, leaving 14 bases between them. The germline V gene has CDR1 MNHEY and CDR2 SMNVEV (reference sequence).

The chain has TRBV19 and TRBJ1-2; TRBD1 matches 8 bases. There are 13 residues in the CDR3. V dropped 8 bases and J dropped 6; count of bases not matched to a gene: 8. Germline CDR1 and CDR2: LNHDA and SQIVND (reference sequence). The CDR3 spells CASYNRGMNGYTF. The CDR3 nucleotides are TGTGCCAGTTACAACAGGGGGATGAATGGCTACACCTTC.

This chain connects TRBV7-8 to TRBJ2-3; maybe TRBD2 (5 bases). Deletions cut 0 bases from V and 4 bases from J, with 14 bases between. The CDR3 is made up of 16 amino acids. Germline CDR1 reads SGHVS; CDR2 reads FQNEAQ. The CDR3 DNA follows: TGTGCCAGCAGCTTAGCCCTTTGGGAGCCAGCAGATACGCAGTATTTT. Residues: CASSLALWEPADTQYF.

J is TRBJ1-3 and V is TRBV4-3; D not certain. Germline CDR1 reads LGHNA; CDR2 reads YSLEER. With 2 bases removed from V and 4 bases from J, the gap between germline ends came to 12 bases. The CDR3 extends over 15 amino acids. CDR3 region: CASSQRRDWGNTIYF. CDR3 sequence (DNA): TGCGCCAGCAGCCAAAGGAGGGATTGGGGAAACACCATATATTTT.

This chain uses TRBV14 with TRBJ2-7; the match to TRBD1 covers 10 bases. With V trimmed by 4 bases and J by 3 bases, 3 bases remained unmatched. Looked up from germline, CDR1 is SGHDN and CDR2 is FVKESK. The CDR3 sequence is 14 residues long. The CDR3 protein is CASSRGTGVYEQYF. The CDR3, as DNA: TGTGCCAGCAGCCGAGGGACAGGGGTCTACGAGCAGTACTTC.

The rearrangement uses TRBV6-5 and TRBJ2-5, with D maybe TRBD2 (5 bases). CDR1 is MNHEY, CDR2 SVGAGI, per germline. Between the trimmed V and J ends, which lost 6 bases and 2 bases, there was a span of 13 bases. The CDR3 has 14 residues. The CDR3 protein is CASSFRGLQETQYF. The CDR3 DNA is TGTGCCAGCAGCTTCCGGGGTCTTCAAGAGACCCAGTACTTC.

This chain links TRBV5-1 with TRBJ2-7; 7 bases match TRBD2. V lost 0 bases to trimming and J lost 5 bases; unmatched junction nucleotides: 11. The CDR3 runs 16 residues. Germline V CDR1 and CDR2: SGHRS, YFSETQ. The CDR3 nucleotides read TGCGCCAGCAGCTTGGTGTACGGGAGGACTATTCACGAGCAGTACTTC. Translation: CASSLVYGRTIHEQYF.

The rearrangement joins TRBV4-3 to TRBJ2-1, with no clear D. Between the trimmed V and J ends, which lost 0 bases and 4 bases, there was a span of 13 bases. Germline V gene data show CDR1 as LGHNA and CDR2 as YSLEER. This CDR3 region has 16 residues. As DNA, the CDR3 is TGCGCCAGCAGCCAAGAGCCTCATTCGGGTTACAATGAGCAGTTCTTC. Translation: CASSQEPHSGYNEQFF.

The V gene is TRBV2, the J gene TRBJ1-2; the D is unclear. The CDR3 runs to 10 residues. Germline-derived CDR1 and CDR2 are SNHLY and FYNNEI. With 11 bases removed from V and 5 bases from J, the gap between germline ends came to 9 bases. CDR3 amino acids: CALSAYGYTF. CDR3 DNA sequence: TGTGCCTTGAGCGCTTATGGCTACACCTTC.

The chain joins TRBV29-1 to TRBJ2-7; 7 positions agree with TRBD2. Per the germline V gene, CDR1 is SQVTM and CDR2 is ANQGSEA. This CDR3 contains 13 residues. With 4 bases clipped from V and 3 bases from J, the junction kept 6 bases outside the gene matches. The CDR3 DNA sequence: TGCAGCGTTGCTGCGGGAGAACGCTACGAGCAGTACTTC. Translating gives CSVAAGERYEQYF.

The V and J genes are TRBV11-2 and TRBJ1-4, with a possible D match to TRBD1 (5 bases). Germline V CDR1 and CDR2: SGHAT, FQNNGV. CDR3 length equals 18 residues. Deletions cut 5 bases from V and 0 bases from J, with 19 bases between. The CDR3 reads CASSQSGHRDATNEKLFF. The CDR3 DNA reads TGTGCCAGCAGCCAGTCTGGACACCGAGATGCAACTAATGAAAAACTGTTTTTT.

This chain links TRBV4-2 with TRBJ2-7, with D possibly TRBD2 on 6 matching bases. CDR1 LGHNA and CDR2 YNFKEQ come from the germline V gene. The CDR3 covers 14 residues. The V end was cut by 1 base, the J end by 3 bases, with 10 bases between. CDR3 sequence (DNA): TGTGCCAGCAGCCAAGTATCGGGGGTCTACGAGCAGTACTTC. This translates into CASSQVSGVYEQYF.

This chain links TRBV6-4 with TRBJ2-1, with 12 bases identical to TRBD2. Germline loops: CDR1 MRHNA, CDR2 SNTAGT. The J segment lost 0 bases and the V segment lost 0 bases, leaving 12 bases of the junction unmatched. CDR3 length: 21 amino acids. The CDR3 DNA follows: TGTGCCAGCAGTGACTCAAGTGAGGGACTAGCGGGCCTTAGCTCCTACAATGAGCAGTTCTTC. It yields the protein CASSDSSEGLAGLSSYNEQFF.

This clone was observed a handful of times. V usage is TRBV4-3 and J usage is TRBJ2-2, with D tentatively TRBD1 (5 bases). The CDR3 spans 17 residues. Germline CDR1 reads LGHNA; CDR2 reads YSLEER. The ends were cut back, 4 bases at V and 6 bases at J, with 21 bases in the middle. The chain's CDR3 is CASSRKPRTPQAGELFF. DNA for the CDR3: TGCGCCAGCAGCCGGAAACCCCGGACCCCACAGGCCGGGGAGCTGTTTTTT.

The chain couples TRBV27 to TRBJ2-6; D is possibly TRBD1 (6 bases). Between the trimmed V and J ends, which lost 6 bases and 2 bases, there was a span of 11 bases. This CDR3 has 15 residues. From germline, CDR1 is MNHEY and CDR2 SMNVEV (reference sequence). The CDR3 DNA sequence: TGTGCCAGCAGGAATAACAGGGCTGGGGCCAACGTCCTGACTTTC. Translated: CASRNNRAGANVLTF.

The chain couples TRBV6-6 to TRBJ1-1; D uncertain. CDR1 and CDR2 from the germline V gene are MNHNY and SVGAGI (reference sequence). The V end lost 2 bases, the J end lost 3 bases, and 7 bases lay between the germline ends. This CDR3 contains 13 residues. This CDR3 reads CASSYGEDTEAFF. The CDR3 DNA is TGTGCCAGCAGTTACGGGGAGGACACTGAAGCTTTCTTT.

The CDR3 bases are TGTGCCAGTAGTATTCAGGGAGGGGGGGGTACAGATACGCAGTATTTT. Encoded protein: CASSIQGGGGTDTQYF. V and J are TRBV19 and TRBJ2-3, with D tentatively TRBD2 (7 bases). The CDR3 is 16 residues long. V dropped 3 bases and J dropped 3 bases, with 16 bases sitting between them. CDR1 and CDR2 from the germline V gene are LNHDA and SQIVND (reference sequence).

This clone was found once. V and J are TRBV11-1 and TRBJ2-1, with TRBD2 matching 12 bases. Looked up from germline, CDR1 is SGHAT and CDR2 is FQDESV (reference sequence). This CDR3 is 17 amino acids long. With V trimmed by 1 base and J by 4 bases, 5 bases remained unmatched. The CDR3 protein is CASSLGTSGRWYNEQFF. The DNA of the CDR3 is TGTGCCAGCAGCTTAGGTACTAGCGGGAGGTGGTACAATGAGCAGTTCTTC.